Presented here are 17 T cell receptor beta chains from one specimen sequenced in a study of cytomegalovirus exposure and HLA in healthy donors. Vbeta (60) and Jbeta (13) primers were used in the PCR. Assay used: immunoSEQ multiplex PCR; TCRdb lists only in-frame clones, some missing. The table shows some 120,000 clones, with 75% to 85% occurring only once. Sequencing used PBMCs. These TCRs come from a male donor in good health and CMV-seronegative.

The chain's CDR3 is CASSLQGVGEQFF. The CDR3 coding sequence is TGCGCCAGCAGCTTACAGGGGGTGGGTGAGCAGTTCTTC. The chain couples TRBV5-1 to TRBJ2-1, with 8 bases lining up with TRBD1. After removal of 2 bases from V and 9 bases from J, the junction contained 4 bases not matched to a gene. Per the germline V gene, CDR1 is SGHRS and CDR2 is YFSETQ. The CDR3 has 13 residues.

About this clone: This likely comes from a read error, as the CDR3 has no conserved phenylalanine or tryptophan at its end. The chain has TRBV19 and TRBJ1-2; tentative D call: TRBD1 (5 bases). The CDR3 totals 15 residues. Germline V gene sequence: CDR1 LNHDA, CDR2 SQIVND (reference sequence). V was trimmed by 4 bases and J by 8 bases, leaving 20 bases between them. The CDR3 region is CASSSDSYKFEGYTL. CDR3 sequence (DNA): TGTGCCAGTAGTAGTGACAGTTACAAGTTTGAAGGCTACACCCTC.

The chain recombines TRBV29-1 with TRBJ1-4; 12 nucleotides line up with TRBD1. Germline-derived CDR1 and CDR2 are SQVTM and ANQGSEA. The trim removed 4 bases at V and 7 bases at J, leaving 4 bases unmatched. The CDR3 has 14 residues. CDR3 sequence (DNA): TGCAGCGTTGGGGACAGGGGGCTGAGTGAAAAACTGTTTTTT. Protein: CSVGDRGLSEKLFF.

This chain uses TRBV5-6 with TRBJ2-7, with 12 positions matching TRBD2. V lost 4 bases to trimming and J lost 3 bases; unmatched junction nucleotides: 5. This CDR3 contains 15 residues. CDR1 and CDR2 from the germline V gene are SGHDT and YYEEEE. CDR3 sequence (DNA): TGTGCCAGCAGCCCTCGACTAGCGGGAGACTACGAGCAGTACTTC. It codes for CASSPRLAGDYEQYF. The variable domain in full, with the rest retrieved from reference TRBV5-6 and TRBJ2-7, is DAGVTQSPTHLIKTRGQQVTLRCSPKSGHDTVSWYQQALGQGPQFIFQYYEEEERQRGNFPDRFSGHQFPNYSSELNVNALLLGDSALYLCASSPRLAGDYEQYFGPGTRLTVT.

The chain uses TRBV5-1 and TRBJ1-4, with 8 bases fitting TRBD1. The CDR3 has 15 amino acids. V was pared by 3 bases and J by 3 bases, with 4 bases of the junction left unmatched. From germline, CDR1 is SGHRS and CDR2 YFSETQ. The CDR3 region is CASSSQGAANEKLFF. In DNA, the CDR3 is TGCGCCAGCAGCTCCCAGGGGGCTGCTAATGAAAAACTGTTTTTT.

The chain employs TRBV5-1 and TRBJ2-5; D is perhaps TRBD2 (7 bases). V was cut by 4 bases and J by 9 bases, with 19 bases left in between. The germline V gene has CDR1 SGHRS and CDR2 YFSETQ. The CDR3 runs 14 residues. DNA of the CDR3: TGCGCCAGCAGCGGGGGGGCCGGCTACAGGGCCCAGTACTTC. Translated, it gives CASSGGAGYRAQYF.

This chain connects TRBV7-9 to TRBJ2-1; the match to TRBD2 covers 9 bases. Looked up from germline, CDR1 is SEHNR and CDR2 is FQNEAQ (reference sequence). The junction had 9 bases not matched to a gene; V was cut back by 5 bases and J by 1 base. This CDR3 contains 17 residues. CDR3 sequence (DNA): TGTGCCAGCAGCCCCCAACTAGCGGGTTTTTCCTACAATGAGCAGTTCTTC. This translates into CASSPQLAGFSYNEQFF.

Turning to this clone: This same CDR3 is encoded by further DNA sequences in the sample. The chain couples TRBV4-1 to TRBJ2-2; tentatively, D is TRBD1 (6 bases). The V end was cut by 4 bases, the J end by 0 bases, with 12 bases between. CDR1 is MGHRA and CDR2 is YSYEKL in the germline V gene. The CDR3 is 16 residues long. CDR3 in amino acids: CASSLQGSANTGELFF. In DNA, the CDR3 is TGCGCCAGCAGCCTTCAGGGGTCGGCGAACACCGGGGAGCTGTTTTTT.

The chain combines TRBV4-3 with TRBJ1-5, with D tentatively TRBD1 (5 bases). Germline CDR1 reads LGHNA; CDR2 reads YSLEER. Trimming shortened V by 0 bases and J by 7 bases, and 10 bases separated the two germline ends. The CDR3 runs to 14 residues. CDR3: CASSQDGGGQPQHF. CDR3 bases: TGCGCCAGCAGCCAAGACGGGGGAGGACAGCCCCAGCATTTT.

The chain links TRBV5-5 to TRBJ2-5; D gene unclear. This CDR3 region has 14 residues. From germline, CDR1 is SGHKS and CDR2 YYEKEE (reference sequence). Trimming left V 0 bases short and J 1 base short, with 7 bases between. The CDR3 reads CASSLEAFQETQYF. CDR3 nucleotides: TGTGCCAGCAGCTTGGAAGCCTTCCAAGAGACCCAGTACTTC.

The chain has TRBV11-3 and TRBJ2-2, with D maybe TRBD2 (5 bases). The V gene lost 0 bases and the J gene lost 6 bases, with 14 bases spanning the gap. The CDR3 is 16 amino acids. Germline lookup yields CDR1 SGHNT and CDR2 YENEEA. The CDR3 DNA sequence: TGTGCCAGCAGCTTAGACAGAGCCGGAGGCGCCGGGGAGCTGTTTTTT. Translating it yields CASSLDRAGGAGELFF.

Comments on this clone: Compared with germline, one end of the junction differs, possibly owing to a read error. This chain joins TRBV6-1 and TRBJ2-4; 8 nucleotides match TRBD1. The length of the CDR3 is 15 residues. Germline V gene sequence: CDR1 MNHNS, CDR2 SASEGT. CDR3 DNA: TGTGCCAGCAGGGGAAACCAGGGGGCCAAAAACAGTCAGTACTTC. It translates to CASRGNQGAKNSQYF.

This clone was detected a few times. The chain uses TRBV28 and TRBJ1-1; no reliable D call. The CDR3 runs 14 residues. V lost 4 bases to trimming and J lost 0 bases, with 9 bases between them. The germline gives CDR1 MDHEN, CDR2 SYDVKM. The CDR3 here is CASSSTGMNTEAFF. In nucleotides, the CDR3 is TGTGCCAGCAGTTCGACGGGTATGAACACTGAAGCTTTCTTT.

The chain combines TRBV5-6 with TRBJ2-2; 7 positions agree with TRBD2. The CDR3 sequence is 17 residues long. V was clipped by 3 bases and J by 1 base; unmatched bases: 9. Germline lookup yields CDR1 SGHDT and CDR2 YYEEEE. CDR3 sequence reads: CASSSLPGGGNTGELFF. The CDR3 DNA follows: TGTGCCAGCAGCTCCCTTCCTGGCGGGGGGAACACCGGGGAGCTGTTTTTT.

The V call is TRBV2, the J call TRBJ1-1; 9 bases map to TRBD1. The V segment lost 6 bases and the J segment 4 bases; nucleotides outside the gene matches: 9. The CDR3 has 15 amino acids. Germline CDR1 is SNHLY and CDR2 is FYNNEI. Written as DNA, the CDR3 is TGTGCCAGCAGGAGACTCACAGGGGGCGGCACTGAAGCTTTCTTT. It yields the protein CASRRLTGGGTEAFF.

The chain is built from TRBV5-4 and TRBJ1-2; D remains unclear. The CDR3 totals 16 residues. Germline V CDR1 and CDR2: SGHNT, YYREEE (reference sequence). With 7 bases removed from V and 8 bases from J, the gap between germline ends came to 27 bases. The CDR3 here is CASGQAWTAQVGGYTF. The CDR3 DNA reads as TGTGCCAGCGGGCAGGCGTGGACTGCCCAAGTCGGAGGCTACACCTTC. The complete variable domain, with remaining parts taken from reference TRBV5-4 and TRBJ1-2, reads ETGVTQSPTHLIKTRGQQVTLRCSSQSGHNTVSWYQQALGQGPQFIFQYYREEENGRGNFPPRFSGLQFPNYSSELNVNALELDDSALYLCASGQAWTAQVGGYTFGSGTRLTVV.

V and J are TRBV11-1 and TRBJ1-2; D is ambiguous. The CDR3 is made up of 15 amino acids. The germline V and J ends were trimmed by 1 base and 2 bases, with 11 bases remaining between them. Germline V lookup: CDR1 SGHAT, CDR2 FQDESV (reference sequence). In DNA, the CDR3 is TGTGCCAGCAGCTTAGAGGCAGGTGACAACTATGGCTACACCTTC. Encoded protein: CASSLEAGDNYGYTF.